This T cell receptor (beta chain) was recovered during a study of cytomegalovirus exposure and HLA in healthy donors. Primers included in the PCR were 60 Vbeta and 13 Jbeta primers. TCRdb's table, derived via immunoSEQ multiplex PCR, lists solely in-frame clones and lacks some. This table has some 100,000 clones, around 77% appearing once. Study results and limitations: Earlier analysis found most TCR beta V segments productive about 90% or about 30% of the time. Immune exposure was documented only through CMV serostatus. Cytomegalovirus-associated status was assigned to some 180 TCR beta chains.

This CDR3 region has 17 residues. V lost 0 bases to trimming and J lost 6 bases, with 17 bases between them. Germline CDR1 is LGHNA and CDR2 is YSLEER. In regard to this clone: The antigen remains unidentified.

This TCR derives from a man in his fifties or sixties in good health and CMV-seropositive. The J gene is TRBJ2-2, the V gene TRBV4-3; D possibly corresponds to TRBD2 (6 bases). The material sequenced was PBMCs. The CDR3 protein is CASSQEARGFGAGELFF. DNA for the CDR3: TGCGCCAGCAGCCAAGAAGCTCGGGGGTTCGGGGCCGGGGAGCTGTTTTTT.